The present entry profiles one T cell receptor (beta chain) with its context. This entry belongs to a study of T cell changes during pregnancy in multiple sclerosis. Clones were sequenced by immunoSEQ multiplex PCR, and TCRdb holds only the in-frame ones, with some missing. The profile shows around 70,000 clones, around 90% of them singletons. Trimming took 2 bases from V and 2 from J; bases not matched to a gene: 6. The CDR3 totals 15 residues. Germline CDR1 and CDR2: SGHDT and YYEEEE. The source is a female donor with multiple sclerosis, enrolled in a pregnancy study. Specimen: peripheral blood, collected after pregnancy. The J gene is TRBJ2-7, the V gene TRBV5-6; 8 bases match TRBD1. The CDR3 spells CASSFTGGRPYEQYF. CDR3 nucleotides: TGTGCCAGCAGCTTTACAGGGGGTCGCCCCTACGAGCAGTACTTC.